The 21 T cell receptor beta chains given below trace back to one sample, sequenced in a study of cytomegalovirus exposure and HLA in healthy donors. PCR primers comprised 60 Vbeta and 13 Jbeta primers. TCRdb's copy holds only in-frame clones and misses some; the assay was immunoSEQ multiplex PCR. The table has 180,000 or so clones, 80% to 90% seen once. The sample consisted of PBMCs. Receptors were obtained from a woman younger than 30 in good health and CMV-seropositive.

The genes are TRBV4-1 and TRBJ1-1; 7 positions match TRBD1. This CDR3 has 13 amino acids. With V trimmed by 3 bases and J by 7 bases, 5 bases remained unmatched. Germline V lookup: CDR1 MGHRA, CDR2 YSYEKL. The CDR3 DNA reads TGCGCCAGCAGCCAGACAGGGTTCGATGAAGCTTTCTTT. This gives the protein CASSQTGFDEAFF.

The rearrangement joins TRBV13 to TRBJ1-2; 8 bases agree with TRBD1. Germline V gene lookup returns CDR1 PRHDT and CDR2 FYEKMQ (reference sequence). This CDR3 has 15 residues. With V trimmed by 4 bases and J by 3 bases, 7 bases remained unmatched. Here the CDR3 DNA reads TGTGCCAGCAGCTCAACACCGACAGGGGACTATGGCTACACCTTC. Translation gives CASSSTPTGDYGYTF.

The chain combines TRBV28 with TRBJ1-5, with D unresolved. CDR3 size: 13 residues. V shed 8 bases and J shed 4 bases, with 12 bases lying between them. The V gene's germline CDR1 is MDHEN and CDR2 SYDVKM. CDR3 DNA: TGTGCCAGCTCCCCCGGTTTTAATCAGCCCCAGCATTTT. As protein: CASSPGFNQPQHF.

The chain uses TRBV5-6 and TRBJ1-1; 9 nucleotides align to TRBD1. J gave up 4 bases and V 7 bases, and 14 bases lay outside the gene matches. Germline values: CDR1 SGHDT, CDR2 YYEEEE. This CDR3 has 16 amino acids. CDR3 DNA sequence: TGTGCCAGCGCAATACAGGGGGCGTTTGTAAGCACTGAAGCTTTCTTT. Translation gives CASAIQGAFVSTEAFF.

The genes are TRBV6-5 and TRBJ1-4, with a possible D match to TRBD1 (5 bases). V shed 5 bases and J shed 0 bases, with 10 bases lying between them. The germline gives CDR1 MNHEY, CDR2 SVGAGI. There are 15 residues in the CDR3. CDR3 sequence: CASSRQGTTNEKLFF. The DNA for the CDR3 is TGTGCCAGCAGTCGCCAGGGCACAACTAATGAAAAACTGTTTTTT.

V and J are TRBV5-1 and TRBJ2-6; D is uncertain. Germline assignment: CDR1 SGHRS and CDR2 YFSETQ. Deletions cut 2 bases from V and 4 bases from J, with 7 bases between. The CDR3 length is 14 residues. The CDR3, as DNA: TGCGCCAGCAGCTTTGTCTCCGGGGCCAACGTCCTGACTTTC. Translated: CASSFVSGANVLTF. Variable domain in full (rest from reference TRBV5-1 and TRBJ2-6): KAGVTQTPRYLIKTRGQQVTLSCSPISGHRSVSWYQQTPGQGLQFLFEYFSETQRNKGNFPGRFSGRQFSNSRSEMNVSTLELGDSALYLCASSFVSGANVLTFGAGSRLTVL.

The rearrangement links TRBV14 to TRBJ2-5, with a weak D call TRBD2 (6 bases). Trimming left V 1 base short and J 14 bases short, with 17 bases between. Germline V gene data show CDR1 as SGHDN and CDR2 as FVKESK. This CDR3 region has 13 residues. In DNA, the CDR3 is TGTGCCAGCAGCCAAGTACCGACAGCGGGCAGATACTTC. It specifies CASSQVPTAGRYF. Full variable domain (missing parts from reference TRBV14 and TRBJ2-5): EAGVTQFPSHSVIEKGQTVTLRCDPISGHDNLYWYRRVMGKEIKFLLHFVKESKQDESGMPNNRFLAERTGGTYSTLKVQPAELEDSGVYFCASSQVPTAGRYFGPGTRLLVL.

The chain couples TRBV5-4 to TRBJ2-2; 7 positions agree with TRBD2. This CDR3 has 16 residues. The V gene's germline CDR1 is SGHNT and CDR2 YYREEE (reference sequence). V was clipped by 4 bases and J by 4 bases; unmatched bases: 10. The CDR3 sequence: CASSAGFLAATGELFF. The CDR3 DNA is TGTGCCAGCAGCGCGGGGTTCCTAGCGGCCACCGGGGAGCTGTTTTTT.

This clone was counted between two and nine times. The genes are TRBV19 and TRBJ2-2, with a weak D call TRBD2 (6 bases). The CDR3 runs to 15 residues. The germline CDR1 and CDR2 sequences are LNHDA and SQIVND (reference sequence). Trimming took 1 base from V and 0 from J, leaving 6 bases between them. The CDR3 DNA reads TGTGCCAGTAGTATAGGGAGGGCGAACACCGGGGAGCTGTTTTTT. This gives the protein CASSIGRANTGELFF. Variable domain in full (rest from reference TRBV19 and TRBJ2-2): DGGITQSPKYLFRKEGQNVTLSCEQNLNHDAMYWYRQDPGQGLRLIYYSQIVNDFQKGDIAEGYSVSREKKESFPLTVTSAQKNPTAFYLCASSIGRANTGELFFGEGSRLTVL.

The chain has TRBV5-6 and TRBJ1-1; D gene unclear. V was pared by 2 bases and J by 0 bases, with 14 bases between. CDR3 length equals 16 residues. Germline V gene data show CDR1 as SGHDT and CDR2 as YYEEEE. The CDR3 loop is CASSFDPRLMNTEAFF. Here the CDR3 DNA reads TGTGCCAGCAGCTTCGATCCGAGATTGATGAACACTGAAGCTTTCTTT.

The rearrangement uses TRBV19 and TRBJ1-2; D perhaps matches TRBD1 (6 bases). The CDR3 covers 15 residues. Per germline, CDR1 LNHDA and CDR2 SQIVND (reference sequence). V was clipped by 2 bases and J by 1 base, with 11 bases between them. The CDR3 here is CASSISRGRNYGYTF. The DNA of the CDR3 is TGTGCCAGTAGTATATCCAGGGGCCGTAACTATGGCTACACCTTC. Complete variable domain (other parts from reference TRBV19 and TRBJ1-2): DGGITQSPKYLFRKEGQNVTLSCEQNLNHDAMYWYRQDPGQGLRLIYYSQIVNDFQKGDIAEGYSVSREKKESFPLTVTSAQKNPTAFYLCASSISRGRNYGYTFGSGTRLTVV.

The rearrangement uses TRBV7-3 and TRBJ1-3; D is uncertain. Germline V gene lookup returns CDR1 SGHTA and CDR2 FQGTGA. This CDR3 comprises 13 residues. V lost 3 bases to trimming and J lost 2 bases, with 5 bases between them. The CDR3 coding sequence is TGTGCCAGCAGCTTTGGAGCTGGAAACACCATATATTTT. Protein sequence: CASSFGAGNTIYF.

The sample holds a few counts of this clone. The junction and the germline gene differ at one end; a read error may be behind it. This rearrangement joins TRBV7-2 to TRBJ1-2; unclear D gene. Germline V gene lookup returns CDR1 SGHTA and CDR2 FQGNSA. The CDR3 has 12 amino acids. CDR3 nucleotide sequence: TGTGCCAGCAGCTTACCGAGGACGGAAGGGAGGTTC. Protein sequence: CASSLPRTEGRF.

This chain uses TRBV5-1 with TRBJ1-1, with TRBD1 matching 9 bases. The CDR3 loop spans 14 amino acids. The V gene's germline CDR1 is SGHRS and CDR2 YFSETQ. After removal of 4 bases from V and 5 bases from J, the junction contained 6 bases not matched to a gene. The CDR3, as DNA: TGCGCCAGCAGCCCCGACAGGGGGTTGACTGAAGCTTTCTTT. Its translation: CASSPDRGLTEAFF.

This rearrangement joins TRBV7-2 to TRBJ1-1, with TRBD1 matching over 8 bases. V lost 5 bases to trimming and J lost 5 bases; unmatched junction nucleotides: 4. The CDR3 extends over 13 amino acids. Germline V lookup: CDR1 SGHTA, CDR2 FQGNSA. CDR3 amino acids: CASSQQGGTEAFF. CDR3 in DNA: TGTGCCAGCAGCCAACAGGGGGGTACTGAAGCTTTCTTT.

J is TRBJ2-5 and V is TRBV2; maybe TRBD2 (6 bases). The germline V and J ends were trimmed by 3 bases and 5 bases, with 16 bases remaining between them. The CDR3 is 15 residues long. Germline CDR1 reads SNHLY; CDR2 reads FYNNEI. For the CDR3, the DNA is TGTGCCAGCAGTGATACCACGGCGGGGTCGGAGACCCAGTACTTC. Residues: CASSDTTAGSETQYF.

This chain connects TRBV4-1 to TRBJ2-1; D not certain. Germline V CDR1 and CDR2: MGHRA, YSYEKL. Trimming removed 3 bases from V and 9 bases from J, with 12 bases in between. The length of the CDR3 is 13 residues. The CDR3 DNA follows: TGCGCCAGCAGCCACTTGCGGATTGCTGAGCAGTTCTTC. Amino acids: CASSHLRIAEQFF.

V gene TRBV5-4 combines with J gene TRBJ2-1; TRBD2 agrees at 8 bases. This CDR3 has 17 amino acids. V was clipped by 8 bases and J by 3 bases; unmatched bases: 16. The V gene's germline CDR1 is SGHNT and CDR2 YYREEE (reference sequence). CDR3 bases: TGTGCCAGTACGGGACGGGGGGGCAGGGAGTTCTACAATGAGCAGTTCTTC. Its translation is CASTGRGGREFYNEQFF.

The chain employs TRBV6-5 and TRBJ2-7; TRBD2 might be the D (5 bases). The length of the CDR3 is 14 residues. Germline lookup yields CDR1 MNHEY and CDR2 SVGAGI. Between the trimmed V and J ends, which lost 0 bases and 2 bases, there was a span of 8 bases. CDR3 region: CASSYSGLTYEQYF. CDR3 coding DNA: TGTGCCAGCAGTTACTCTGGACTGACCTACGAGCAGTACTTC.

V and J are TRBV4-3 and TRBJ1-2, with 9 positions matching TRBD1. The junction had 13 bases not matched to a gene; V was cut back by 4 bases and J by 4 bases. The CDR3 is 17 residues long. CDR1 is LGHNA and CDR2 is YSLEER in the germline V gene. The CDR3 nucleotides are TGCGCCAGCAGCCCCGGGACAGGGATCAACAATGGCTATGGCTACACCTTC. Translation: CASSPGTGINNGYGYTF.

V gene TRBV11-2 combines with J gene TRBJ1-5; possibly TRBD1 for D (6 bases). Germline assignment: CDR1 SGHAT and CDR2 FQNNGV. V was cut by 4 bases and J by 6 bases, with 13 bases left in between. The CDR3 loop spans 14 amino acids. The chain's CDR3 is CASSSGGGRQPQHF. CDR3 DNA: TGTGCCAGCAGCTCCGGGGGGGGGCGTCAGCCCCAGCATTTT.